Listed below are T cell receptor beta chains from one sample, sequenced in a study of T cells in Graves' hyperthyroidism and ophthalmopathy. Via MiXCR, TCRdb re-called the multiplex PCR reads, giving one row per CDR3 protein. The sample shows about 420,000 distinct CDR3 sequences, around 15% of them seen only once. The specimen was blood. These receptors were obtained from a woman aged 18-29 years with Graves' hyperthyroidism. Each CDR3 is given with its conserved first and last residue. A D gene is named only where the DNA matches it firmly. Clone size appears in some rows only: once, few, many, or a class for an expanded clone.

D gene,V gene,clone size,J gene,CDR3 DNA,CDR3 protein
-,TRBV7-2,many,TRBJ1-1,TGTGCCAGCAGCTTAGCTGGTATTTTGGGAGGGTTGAACACTGAAGCTTTCTTT,CASSLAGILGGLNTEAFF
-,TRBV7-9,few,TRBJ1-2,TGTGCCAGCAGCTCGGTGGGGATCTATGGCTACACCTTC,CASSSVGIYGYTF
-,TRBV6-5,few,TRBJ2-5,TGTGCCAGCAGTTGGGGACTTAAATCCCAAGAGACCCAGTACTTC,CASSWGLKSQETQYF
TRBD1,TRBV19,-,TRBJ1-1,TGTGCCAGTAGTATTTCAGGGGGCGCGGAAGCTTTCTTT,CASSISGGAEAFF
-,TRBV5-1,once,TRBJ2-2,TGCGCCAGCAGCTTAGGGGCGCGCACCGGGGAGCTGTTTTTT,CASSLGARTGELFF
-,TRBV28,many,TRBJ2-1,TGTGCCAGCAGCCTAGGGAGCAATGAGCAGTTCTTC,CASSLGSNEQFF
-,TRBV10-2,-,TRBJ2-1,TGCGCCAGCAGTGAAGGGCGGGCCGCCTACAATGAGCAGTTCTTC,CASSEGRAAYNEQFF
-,TRBV6-5,few,TRBJ1-5,TGTGCCAGCAGTTACCCGAGTCGGGACAACGAGGGTCAGCCCCAGCATTTT,CASSYPSRDNEGQPQHF
TRBD1,TRBV12-3/TRBV12-4,many,TRBJ1-5,TGTGCCAGCAGGGACGGACAGGGTTTTCAGCCCCAGCATTTT,CASRDGQGFQPQHF
TRBD2,TRBV3-1,many,TRBJ2-7,TGTGCCAGCAGCCCGTTAACTAGCGGACCTAGCTCCTACGAGCAGTACTTC,CASSPLTSGPSSYEQYF
-,TRBV5-1,few,TRBJ1-1,TGCGCCAGCAGCTTGCTAGGGGGAACCACTGAAGCTTTCTTT,CASSLLGGTTEAFF
TRBD2,TRBV5-5,-,TRBJ2-1,TGTGCCAGCAGCTTCCGATCGGGAGGCCTTGGTCACAATGAGCAGTTCTTC,CASSFRSGGLGHNEQFF
-,TRBV4-1,-,TRBJ1-5,TGCGCCAGCAGCCAGATCCGCTTGTTCGCCAATCAGCCCCAGCATTTT,CASSQIRLFANQPQHF
-,TRBV29-1,many,TRBJ1-6,TGCAGCGTTGAAGATATGGGTGAGGGCAGGGGATATTCACCCCTCCACTTT,CSVEDMGEGRGYSPLHF
TRBD1,TRBV20-1,many,TRBJ2-7,TGCAGTGCACCGACAGGGTCCTACGAGCAGTACTTC,CSAPTGSYEQYF
-,TRBV5-1,many,TRBJ1-3,TGCGCCAGCAGCTTGGGACCCCCGGACTCTGGAAACACCATATATTTT,CASSLGPPDSGNTIYF
-,TRBV12-3/TRBV12-4,many,TRBJ1-5,TGTGCCAGCAGTTTGTCACTGGGTCTCAATCAGCCCCAGCATTTT,CASSLSLGLNQPQHF
-,TRBV5-1,many,TRBJ2-7,TGCGCCAGCAGCTTGGAGGACGTAGCCTACGAGCAGTACTTC,CASSLEDVAYEQYF
-,TRBV19,few,TRBJ1-1,TGTGCCAGTACCCCCCGGGGAGGGAACACTGAAGCTTTCTTT,CASTPRGGNTEAFF
TRBD1,TRBV24-1,many,TRBJ2-1,TGTGCCACCAGTGATTTGCGACAGGGGGAGGACAATGAGCAGTTCTTC,CATSDLRQGEDNEQFF
TRBD1,TRBV30,many,TRBJ2-7,TGTGCCTGGGCCTCCGGGACAGGGAATACCTACGAGCAGTACTTC,CAWASGTGNTYEQYF
-,TRBV20-1,few,TRBJ1-2,TGCAGTGCTAGAGAAGGTCTCTTGTTGTCTCTTGGCTACACCTTC,CSAREGLLLSLGYTF